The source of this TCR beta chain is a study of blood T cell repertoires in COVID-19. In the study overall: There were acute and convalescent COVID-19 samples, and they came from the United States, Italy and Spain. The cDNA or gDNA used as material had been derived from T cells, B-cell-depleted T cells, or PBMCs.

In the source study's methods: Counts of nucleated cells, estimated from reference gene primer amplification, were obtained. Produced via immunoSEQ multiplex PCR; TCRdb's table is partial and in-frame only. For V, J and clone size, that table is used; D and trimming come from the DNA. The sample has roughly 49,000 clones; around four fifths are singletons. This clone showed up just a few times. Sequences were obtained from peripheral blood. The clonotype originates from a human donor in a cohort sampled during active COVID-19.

CDR3 DNA: TGTGCCAGCAGTTTACTAGCGGGGGGGACCGGGGAGCTGTTTTTT. The encoded protein is CASSLLAGGTGELFF. The chain couples TRBV6-5 to TRBJ2-2; TRBD2 aligns across 13 bases. Trimming took 4 bases from V and 5 from J; bases not matched to a gene: 1. The CDR3 has 15 amino acids. Germline-derived CDR1 and CDR2 are MNHEY and SVGAGI.